Included here is one TCR beta chain sequence, with context. There are 13 residues in the CDR3. V was pared by 7 bases and J by 0 bases, with 8 bases between. CDR1 is SNHLY and CDR2 is FYNNEI in the germline V gene. Using immunoSEQ multiplex PCR, the repertoire was profiled, and TCRdb retains in-frame clones only, with some absent. Among approximately 340,000 clones listed, roughly 84% were seen once. The sample belongs to a study of Ad26.COV2.S vaccination and SARS-CoV-2 variants. Treatment denoted: 19 received Ad26.COV2.S at low or high dose, single or two shots; about 5 received placebo; per-sample allocation not given. Sampling took place 63 days after the first vaccine or placebo injection.

Specimen: peripheral blood, collected in a trial of Ad26.COV2.S vaccine versus placebo. J is TRBJ2-3 and V is TRBV2, with TRBD2 as a possible D gene (6 bases). The clonotype was recovered from a person between 18 and 59 years old who received the Ad26.COV2.S COVID-19 vaccine or a placebo. The CDR3 nucleotides are TGTGCCAGCAATCGGGGGAGCACAGATACGCAGTATTTT. It specifies CASNRGSTDTQYF.